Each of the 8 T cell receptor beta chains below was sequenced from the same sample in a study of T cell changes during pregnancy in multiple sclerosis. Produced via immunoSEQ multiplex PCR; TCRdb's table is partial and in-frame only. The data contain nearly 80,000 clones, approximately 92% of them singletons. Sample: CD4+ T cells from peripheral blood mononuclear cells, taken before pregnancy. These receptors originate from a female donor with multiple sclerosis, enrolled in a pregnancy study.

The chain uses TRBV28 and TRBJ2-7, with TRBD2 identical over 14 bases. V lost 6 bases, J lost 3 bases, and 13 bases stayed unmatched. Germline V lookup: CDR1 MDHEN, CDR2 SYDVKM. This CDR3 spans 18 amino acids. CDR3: CASSAGGLAGGFFYEQYF. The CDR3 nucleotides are TGTGCCAGCAGCGCAGGAGGACTAGCGGGAGGTTTTTTCTACGAGCAGTACTTC.

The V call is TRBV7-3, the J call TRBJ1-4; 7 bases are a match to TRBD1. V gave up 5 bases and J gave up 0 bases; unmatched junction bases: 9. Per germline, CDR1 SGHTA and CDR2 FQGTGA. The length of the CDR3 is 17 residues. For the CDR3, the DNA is TGTGCCAGCAGCCCCAAAGGGACAGTAACAACTAATGAAAAACTGTTTTTT. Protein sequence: CASSPKGTVTTNEKLFF.

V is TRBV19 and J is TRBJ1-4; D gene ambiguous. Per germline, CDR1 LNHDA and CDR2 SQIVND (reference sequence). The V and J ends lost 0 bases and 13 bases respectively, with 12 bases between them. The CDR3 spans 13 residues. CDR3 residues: CASSIDREEALFF. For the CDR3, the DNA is TGTGCCAGTAGTATAGATCGCGAGGAGGCACTGTTTTTT.

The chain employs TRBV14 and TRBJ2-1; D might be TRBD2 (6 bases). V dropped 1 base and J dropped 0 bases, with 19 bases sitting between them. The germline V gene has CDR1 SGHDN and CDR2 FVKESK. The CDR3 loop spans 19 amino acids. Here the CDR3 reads CASSQVGTAGGSSYNEQFF. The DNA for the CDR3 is TGTGCCAGCAGCCAAGTCGGAACAGCGGGCGGAAGCTCCTACAATGAGCAGTTCTTC.

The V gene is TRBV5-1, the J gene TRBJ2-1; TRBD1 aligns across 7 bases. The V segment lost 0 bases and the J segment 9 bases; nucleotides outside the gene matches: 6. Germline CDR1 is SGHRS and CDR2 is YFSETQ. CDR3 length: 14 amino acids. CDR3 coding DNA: TGCGCCAGCAGCTTGGACAGGGGACCGGGTGAGCAGTTCTTC. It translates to CASSLDRGPGEQFF.

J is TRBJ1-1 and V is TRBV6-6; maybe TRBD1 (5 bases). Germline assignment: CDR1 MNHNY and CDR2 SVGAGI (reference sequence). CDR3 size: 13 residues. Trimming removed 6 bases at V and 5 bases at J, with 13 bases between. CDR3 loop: CASSSGGSTEAFF. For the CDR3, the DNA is TGTGCCAGCAGCTCCGGGGGTAGTACTGAAGCTTTCTTT.

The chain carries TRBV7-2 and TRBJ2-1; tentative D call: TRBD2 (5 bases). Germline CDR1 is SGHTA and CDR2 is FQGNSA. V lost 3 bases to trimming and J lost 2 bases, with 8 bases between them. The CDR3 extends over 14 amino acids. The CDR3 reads CASSFPGTYNEQFF. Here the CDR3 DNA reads TGTGCCAGCAGCTTTCCGGGAACCTACAATGAGCAGTTCTTC.

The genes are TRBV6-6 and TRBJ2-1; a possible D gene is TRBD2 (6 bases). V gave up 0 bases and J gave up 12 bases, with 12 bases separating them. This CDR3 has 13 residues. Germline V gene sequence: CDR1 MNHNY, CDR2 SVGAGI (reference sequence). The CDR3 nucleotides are TGTGCCAGCAGTTACTCGGAGGGGAATCTGCAGTTCTTC. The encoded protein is CASSYSEGNLQFF.